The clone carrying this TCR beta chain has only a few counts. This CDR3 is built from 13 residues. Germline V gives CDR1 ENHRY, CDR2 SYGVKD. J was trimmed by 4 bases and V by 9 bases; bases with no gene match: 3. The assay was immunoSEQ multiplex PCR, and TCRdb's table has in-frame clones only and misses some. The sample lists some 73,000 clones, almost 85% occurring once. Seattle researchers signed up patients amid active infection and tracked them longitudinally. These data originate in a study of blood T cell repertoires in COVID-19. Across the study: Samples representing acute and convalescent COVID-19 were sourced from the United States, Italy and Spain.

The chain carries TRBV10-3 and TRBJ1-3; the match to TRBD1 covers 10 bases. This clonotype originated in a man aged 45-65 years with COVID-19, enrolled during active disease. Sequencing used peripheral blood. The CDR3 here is CAMDRGSGNTIYF. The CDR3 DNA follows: TGTGCCATGGACAGGGGGTCCGGAAACACCATATATTTT.